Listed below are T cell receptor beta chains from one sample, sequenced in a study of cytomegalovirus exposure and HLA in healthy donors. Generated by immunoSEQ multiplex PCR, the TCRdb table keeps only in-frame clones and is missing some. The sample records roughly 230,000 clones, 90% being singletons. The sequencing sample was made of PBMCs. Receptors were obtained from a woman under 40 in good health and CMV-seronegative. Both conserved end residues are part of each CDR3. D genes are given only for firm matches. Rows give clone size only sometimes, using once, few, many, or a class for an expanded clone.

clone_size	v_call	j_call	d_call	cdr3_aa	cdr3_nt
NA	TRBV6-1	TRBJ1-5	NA	CASSSGQPQHF	TGTGCCAGCAGTTCTGGTCAGCCCCAGCATTTT
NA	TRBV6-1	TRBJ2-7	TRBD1	CASSWTGRSYEQYF	TGTGCCAGCAGTTGGACAGGGAGGTCCTACGAGCAGTACTTC
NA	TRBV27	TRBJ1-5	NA	CASGWGNQPQHF	TGTGCCAGCGGGTGGGGCAATCAGCCCCAGCATTTT
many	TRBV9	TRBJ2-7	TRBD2	CASSVLAGADEQYF	TGTGCCAGCAGCGTACTAGCGGGGGCAGACGAGCAGTACTTC
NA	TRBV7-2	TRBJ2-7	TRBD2	CASSHGGSSYEQYF	TGTGCCAGCAGCCACGGCGGGAGCTCCTACGAGCAGTACTTC
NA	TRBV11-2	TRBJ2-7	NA	CASSLGRVEQYF	TGTGCCAGCAGCTTAGGCAGGGTCGAGCAGTACTTC
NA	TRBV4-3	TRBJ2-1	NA	CASSQDVGGSYNEQFF	TGCGCCAGCAGCCAAGATGTGGGCGGGTCCTACAATGAGCAGTTCTTC
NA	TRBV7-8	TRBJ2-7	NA	CASSLVVAGSPTKGEQYF	TGTGCCAGCAGCTTAGTCGTGGCAGGGAGTCCCACAAAGGGAGAGCAGTACTTC
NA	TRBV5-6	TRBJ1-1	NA	CASSLQGRGNTEAFF	TGTGCCAGCAGCTTGCAGGGGCGAGGGAACACTGAAGCTTTCTTT
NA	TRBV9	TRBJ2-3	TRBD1	CASNRGASRADTQYF	TGTGCCAGCAACAGGGGGGCTAGCCGCGCAGATACGCAGTATTTT
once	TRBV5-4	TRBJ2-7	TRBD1	CASGSVGTGDEQYF	TGTGCCAGCGGGAGTGTGGGGACAGGGGACGAGCAGTACTTC
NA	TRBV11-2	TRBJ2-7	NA	CASSQGFEQYF	TGTGCCAGCAGTCAGGGTTTCGAGCAGTACTTC
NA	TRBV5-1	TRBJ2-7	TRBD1	CASSPDRGPYEQYF	TGCGCCAGCAGCCCCGACAGGGGGCCCTACGAGCAGTACTTC
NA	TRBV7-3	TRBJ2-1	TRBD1	CASSLLGQANEQFF	TGTGCCAGCAGCTTACTGGGACAGGCCAATGAGCAGTTCTTC
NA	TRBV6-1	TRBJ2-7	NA	CASSELVSLYEQYF	TGTGCCAGCAGTGAACTCGTCAGTTTATACGAGCAGTACTTC
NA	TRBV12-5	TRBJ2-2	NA	CASGLPVGELFF	TGTGCTAGTGGTTTACCGGTCGGGGAGCTGTTTTTT
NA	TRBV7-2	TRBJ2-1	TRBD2	CASSPQAGVANEQFF	TGTGCCAGCAGCCCCCAAGCGGGAGTAGCCAATGAGCAGTTCTTC
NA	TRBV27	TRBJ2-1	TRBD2	CASSSPGLAYNEQFF	TGTGCCAGCAGTTCACCGGGACTAGCCTACAATGAGCAGTTCTTC
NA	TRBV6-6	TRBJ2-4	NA	CASSYGGARDIQYF	TGTGCCAGCAGTTACGGGGGGGCCAGGGACATTCAGTACTTC